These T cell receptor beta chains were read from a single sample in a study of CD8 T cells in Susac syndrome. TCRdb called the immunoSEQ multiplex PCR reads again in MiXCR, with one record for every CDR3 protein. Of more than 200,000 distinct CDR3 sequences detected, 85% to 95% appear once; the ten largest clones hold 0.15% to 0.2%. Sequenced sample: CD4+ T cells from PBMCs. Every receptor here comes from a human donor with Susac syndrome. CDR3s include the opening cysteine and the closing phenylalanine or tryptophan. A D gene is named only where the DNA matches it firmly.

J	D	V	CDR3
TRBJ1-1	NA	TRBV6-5	CASSLRDGYTEAFF
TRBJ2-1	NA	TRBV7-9	CASSLLLLKQFF
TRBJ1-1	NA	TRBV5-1	CASSLARGLLVNTEAFF
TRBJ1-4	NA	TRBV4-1	CASSQVGNEKLFF
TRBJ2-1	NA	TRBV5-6	CASSPMGLGQFF
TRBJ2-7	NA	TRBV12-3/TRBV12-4	CASSSGDREEQYF
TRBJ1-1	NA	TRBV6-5	CASREEGTEAFF
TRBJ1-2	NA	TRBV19	CASSPRTQNPYGYTF
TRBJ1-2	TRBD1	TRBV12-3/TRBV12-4	CASRPTGARNYGYTF
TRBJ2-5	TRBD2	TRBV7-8	CASSSNPWGIAGRETQYF